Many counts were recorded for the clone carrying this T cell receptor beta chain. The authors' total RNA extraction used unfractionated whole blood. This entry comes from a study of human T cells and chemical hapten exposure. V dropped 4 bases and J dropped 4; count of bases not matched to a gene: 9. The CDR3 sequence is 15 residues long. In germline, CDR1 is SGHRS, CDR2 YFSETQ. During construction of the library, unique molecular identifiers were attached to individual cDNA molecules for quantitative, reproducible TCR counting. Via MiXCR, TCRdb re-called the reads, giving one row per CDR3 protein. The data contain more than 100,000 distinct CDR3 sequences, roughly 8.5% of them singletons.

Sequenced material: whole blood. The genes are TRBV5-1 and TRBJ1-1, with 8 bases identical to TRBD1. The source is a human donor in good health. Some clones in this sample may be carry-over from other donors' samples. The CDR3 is CASSLGTGEGTEAFF. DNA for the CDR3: TGCGCCAGCAGCCTTGGGACAGGTGAGGGCACTGAAGCTTTCTTT.